Listed here are 21 T cell receptor beta chains from one sample, sequenced in a study of T cell repertoires in cytomegalovirus infection. Antigen specificity for these receptors is unknown. In TCRdb, the reads were re-called with MiXCR into one record per CDR3 protein. The sample records some 310,000 distinct CDR3 sequences, around 25% being singletons. Sequencing used cultured PBMCs, obtained from culture after CMV antigen stimulation. These receptors originate from a human donor in good health (CMV status not recorded). Some clones in this sample may be carry-over from other donors' samples.

V usage is TRBV28 and J usage is TRBJ1-2, with D possibly matching TRBD1 (5 bases). Deletions cut 6 bases from V and 6 bases from J, with 20 bases between. CDR1 and CDR2 (germline): MDHEN, SYDVKM. This CDR3 spans 15 amino acids. DNA of the CDR3: TGTGCCAGCAGCCCCTTTAATGGGGCGTGGAATGGCTACACCTTC. This encodes CASSPFNGAWNGYTF.

The genes are TRBV12-3 or TRBV12-4 and TRBJ2-1; D assignment may be TRBD1 or TRBD2 (5 bases each). The germline V and J ends were trimmed by 5 bases and 4 bases, with 15 bases remaining between them. The CDR3 is 15 residues long. CDR3 sequence (DNA): TGTGCCAGCAGTCCCCGGGACCAGTGGTACAATGAGCAGTTCTTC. It encodes CASSPRDQWYNEQFF.

This clonotype showed up just a few times. The V gene is TRBV12-5, the J gene TRBJ2-1, with 7 bases fitting TRBD2. The CDR3 is 14 amino acids. Germline V gene data show CDR1 as LGHNT and CDR2 as FRNRAP. V lost 8 bases and J lost 4; bases outside the gene matches: 8. CDR3 sequence reads: CASSASGAYNEQFF. The CDR3 coding sequence is TGTGCTAGTTCCGCTAGCGGAGCATACAATGAGCAGTTCTTC.

In its sample, this clonotype was seen a few times. The gene calls are TRBV6-2 or TRBV6-3 and TRBJ2-4, with 9 bases aligning to TRBD1. The CDR3 runs 14 residues. The germline V gene has CDR1 MNHEY and CDR2 SVGEGT. V dropped 5 bases and J dropped 8; count of bases not matched to a gene: 7. CDR3 bases: TGTGCCAGCAGTCCACAGGGGGCTGGTGACATTCAGTACTTC. Encoded protein: CASSPQGAGDIQYF.

The rearrangement joins TRBV20-1 to TRBJ2-7; 8 bases are shared with TRBD1. Germline V lookup: CDR1 DFQATT, CDR2 SNEGSKA (reference sequence). V lost 5 bases, J lost 5 bases, and 8 bases stayed unmatched. This CDR3 region has 13 residues. As DNA, the CDR3 is TGCAGTGCTTCCCAGGGGGCGCGGGACGAGCAGTACTTC. It is translated as CSASQGARDEQYF.

The chain combines TRBV19 with TRBJ2-3; D is uncertain. There are 15 residues in the CDR3. Trimming took off 5 bases at V and 4 bases at J, with 16 bases between the two ends. Germline V CDR1 and CDR2: LNHDA, SQIVND (reference sequence). This CDR3 is CASSDTGLRPDTQYF. Written as DNA, the CDR3 is TGTGCCAGTAGTGACACCGGGCTTAGGCCAGATACGCAGTATTTT.

This sequence joins TRBV6-2 or TRBV6-3 and TRBJ2-3; D possibly matches TRBD1 or TRBD2 (5 bases each). From germline, CDR1 is MNHEY and CDR2 SVGEGT. Trimming took 2 bases from V and 0 from J, leaving 18 bases between them. CDR3 length: 18 residues. The CDR3: CASSYVPGPKTSTDTQYF. CDR3 DNA sequence: TGTGCCAGCAGTTACGTTCCGGGACCTAAAACAAGCACAGATACGCAGTATTTT.

The chain joins TRBV7-2 to TRBJ2-1; 9 bases fit TRBD2. The CDR3 spans 14 residues. V was clipped by 1 base and J by 9 bases; unmatched bases: 4. The V gene's germline CDR1 is SGHTA and CDR2 FQGNSA. The CDR3 DNA reads TGTGCCAGCAGCTTAGGACTAGCGGTCTTTGAGCAGTTCTTC. It yields the protein CASSLGLAVFEQFF.

This clonotype was recorded a few times. V is TRBV6-1 and J is TRBJ2-2, with 12 bases that match TRBD2. The germline V gene encodes CDR1 MNHNS and CDR2 SASEGT. The ends lost 7 bases at V and 5 bases at J; junction bases unmatched: 8. This CDR3 has 16 amino acids. Here the CDR3 reads CASTQPTSGRTGELFF. The CDR3 DNA is TGTGCCAGCACGCAACCGACTAGCGGGAGAACCGGGGAGCTGTTTTTT.

The chain joins TRBV28 to TRBJ1-2; D ambiguous. Trimming cost V 3 bases and J 0 bases, with 17 bases left between them. Germline V lookup: CDR1 MDHEN, CDR2 SYDVKM. The CDR3 runs 17 residues. CDR3 region: CASSFGSLGSSNYGYTF. DNA of the CDR3: TGTGCCAGCAGTTTTGGTTCTCTGGGTTCCTCTAACTATGGCTACACCTTC.

V and J are TRBV6-2 or TRBV6-3 and TRBJ1-5; D unclear. The CDR3 totals 13 residues. Germline CDR1 MNHEY, CDR2 SVGEGT. Between the trimmed V and J ends, which lost 5 bases and 6 bases, there was a span of 11 bases. CDR3 sequence: CASSLDFGQPQHF. DNA for the CDR3: TGTGCCAGCAGTCTCGACTTTGGTCAGCCCCAGCATTTT.

The V call is TRBV6-2 or TRBV6-3, the J call TRBJ2-1, with 10 bases aligning to TRBD2. The V and J ends lost 6 bases and 10 bases, in that order; junction bases with no gene match: 9. The CDR3 is 14 amino acids. Per the germline V gene, CDR1 is MNHEY and CDR2 is SVGEGT. The CDR3 region has the DNA TGTGCCAGCAGAGGGCTAGCGGGAGTTGAGGAGCAGTTCTTC. The encoded protein is CASRGLAGVEEQFF.

The sample holds a few counts of this clonotype. DNA of the CDR3: TGCAGCGTCGATAAGGGACTAGCGAAGGAAGGGACCCAGTACTTC. Amino acid sequence: CSVDKGLAKEGTQYF. The chain joins TRBV29-1 to TRBJ2-5, with 10 positions matching TRBD2. Germline V CDR1 and CDR2: SQVTM, ANQGSEA. V dropped 6 bases and J dropped 7; count of bases not matched to a gene: 14. The CDR3 sequence is 15 residues long.

This clonotype has a count of ten or more. This rearrangement joins TRBV7-2 to TRBJ1-2; TRBD1 is a possible D gene (5 bases). The CDR3 length is 16 residues. CDR1 SGHTA and CDR2 FQGNSA come from the germline V gene. The V gene lost 2 bases and the J gene lost 4 bases, with 17 bases spanning the gap. The CDR3 protein is CASSLTAAGRTYGYTF. CDR3 sequence (DNA): TGTGCCAGCAGCTTAACGGCCGCGGGACGGACCTATGGCTACACCTTC.

The rearrangement joins TRBV7-2 to TRBJ2-3; D is unclear. Germline values: CDR1 SGHTA, CDR2 FQGNSA. The CDR3 has 12 residues. Deletions cut 5 bases from V and 6 bases from J, with 9 bases between. The CDR3 nucleotides read TGTGCCAGCAGCCGCTCCGCCGATACGCAGTATTTT. Translating gives CASSRSADTQYF.

J is TRBJ1-5 and V is TRBV19; D not certain. The germline V gene has CDR1 LNHDA and CDR2 SQIVND (reference sequence). Trimming removed 5 bases from V and 0 bases from J, with 5 bases in between. The CDR3 contains 13 residues. The CDR3 loop reads CASSQSSNQPQHF. The CDR3 region has the DNA TGTGCCAGTAGTCAGAGTAGCAATCAGCCCCAGCATTTT. Based on the CDR3 plus reference TRBV19 and TRBJ1-5, the full variable domain is DGGITQSPKYLFRKEGQNVTLSCEQNLNHDAMYWYRQDPGQGLRLIYYSQIVNDFQKGDIAEGYSVSREKKESFPLTVTSAQKNPTAFYLCASSQSSNQPQHFGDGTRLSIL.

This clonotype was counted only a few times. The rearrangement joins TRBV7-6 to TRBJ2-1; 7 positions agree with TRBD2. From germline, CDR1 is SGHVS and CDR2 FNYEAQ. CDR3 length: 15 residues. Trimming took 5 bases from V and 2 from J; bases not matched to a gene: 6. The CDR3 region is CASSERGAAYNEQFF. The CDR3 nucleotides read TGTGCCAGCAGCGAGCGGGGAGCGGCCTACAATGAGCAGTTCTTC.

V is TRBV6-1 and J is TRBJ2-2, with 9 nucleotides matching TRBD2. Germline V gives CDR1 MNHNS, CDR2 SASEGT. The CDR3 extends over 15 amino acids. The trim removed 6 bases at V and 4 bases at J, leaving 6 bases unmatched. CDR3 nucleotides: TGTGCCAGCAGACACGTGCGGGAGGGCACCGGGGAGCTGTTTTTT. Translating it yields CASRHVREGTGELFF.

The table lists this clonotype with a few counts. The chain couples TRBV4-3 to TRBJ1-1, with TRBD1 matching 7 bases. The CDR3 totals 17 residues. V lost 1 base to trimming and J lost 1 base; unmatched junction nucleotides: 9. Germline CDR1 reads LGHNA; CDR2 reads YSLEER. CDR3 DNA sequence: TGCGCCAGCAGCCAAGGCCCGGGACAGCTCACGAACACTGAAGCTTTCTTT. It yields the protein CASSQGPGQLTNTEAFF.

In the case of this clonotype: Sequence at one end of the junction differs from germline and may be a read error. This chain connects TRBV12-3 or TRBV12-4 to TRBJ2-1, with TRBD2 matching 14 bases. The CDR3 has 18 residues. The CDR3 bases are TGTGCCAGCAGGTTAGGACTTAGCGGGACTAGCGGGAGCAATGAGCAGTTCTTC. Translated, it gives CASRLGLSGTSGSNEQFF.

A few counts support this clonotype. The chain uses TRBV19 and TRBJ2-1; TRBD2 matches 7 bases. V shed 1 base, J shed 9 bases, and the junction held 3 bases outside the gene matches. Germline V gives CDR1 LNHDA, CDR2 SQIVND (reference sequence). This CDR3 is built from 13 residues. CDR3 protein: CASSIVWGGEQFF. In nucleotides, the CDR3 is TGTGCCAGTAGTATAGTGTGGGGGGGTGAGCAGTTCTTC.